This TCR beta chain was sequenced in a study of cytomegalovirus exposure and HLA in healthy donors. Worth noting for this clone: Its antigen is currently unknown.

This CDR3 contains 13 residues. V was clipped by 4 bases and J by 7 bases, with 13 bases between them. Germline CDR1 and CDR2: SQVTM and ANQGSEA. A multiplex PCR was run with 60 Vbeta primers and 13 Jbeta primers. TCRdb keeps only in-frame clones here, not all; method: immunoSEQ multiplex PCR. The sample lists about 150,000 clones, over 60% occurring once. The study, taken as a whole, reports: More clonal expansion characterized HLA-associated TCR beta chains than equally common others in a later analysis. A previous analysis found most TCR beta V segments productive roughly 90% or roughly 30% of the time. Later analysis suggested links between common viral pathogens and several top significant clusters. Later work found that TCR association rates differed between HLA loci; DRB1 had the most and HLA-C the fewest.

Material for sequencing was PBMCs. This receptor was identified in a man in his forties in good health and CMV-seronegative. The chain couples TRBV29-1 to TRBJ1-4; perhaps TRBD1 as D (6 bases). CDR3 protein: CSVGAEGGEKLFF. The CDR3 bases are TGCAGCGTTGGGGCCGAAGGGGGTGAAAAACTGTTTTTT.